Listed below are T cell receptor beta chains from one sample, sequenced in a study of identical twins. MiXCR was run by TCRdb on the 5' RACE reads, yielding one entry per CDR3 protein. The sample lists around 960,000 distinct CDR3 sequences, approximately 13% occurring once. The data were also submitted as part of a second study, on yellow fever vaccine responses in identical twins.

Material: PBMCs. All receptors come from a woman aged 18-30 years in good health. Both conserved end residues are part of each CDR3. A D gene is named only where the DNA matches it firmly. Size is stated for part of the rows, as once, few or many counts, or as a class when the clone is expanded.

v_call	d_call	clone_size	j_call	cdr3_length	cdr3_nt	cdr3_aa
TRBV10-3	TRBD1	-	TRBJ1-1	17	TGTGCCATCAGTGGGAGGGGGACAGGGGTACCGAACACTGAAGCTTTCTTT	CAISGRGTGVPNTEAFF
TRBV10-3	-	few	TRBJ2-2	16	TGTGCCATCATGGCTCGCGGGGGCACGAACACCGGGGAGCTGTTTTTT	CAIMARGGTNTGELFF
TRBV20-1	-	-	TRBJ1-2	14	TGCAGTGCCAGAGCGACCCAAACAGGTTCTGGCTACACCTTC	CSARATQTGSGYTF
TRBV20-1	-	-	TRBJ2-5	12	TGCAGTGCCGAGGCGGGACAAGAGACCCAGTACTTC	CSAEAGQETQYF
TRBV5-1	-	many	TRBJ2-2	13	TGTGCCAGCAGTTTCCGAGGGACCGGGGAGCTGTTTTTT	CASSFRGTGELFF
TRBV27	-	-	TRBJ2-1	15	TGTGCCAGCAGTTTGGACGAAGGAATATACAATGAGCAGTTCTTC	CASSLDEGIYNEQFF
TRBV7-8	-	-	TRBJ1-2	13	TGTGCCAGCAGCCGCGGTGTGCAGACTCCCCGACTCTTC	CASSRGVQTPRLF
TRBV7-2	-	-	TRBJ2-7	13	TGTGCCAGCAGCTTAATTCCGCAGAGCGAGCAGTACTTC	CASSLIPQSEQYF
TRBV12-3/TRBV12-4	-	many	TRBJ2-3	12	TGTGCCAGCAGCCACGCCACAGATACGCAGTATTTT	CASSHATDTQYF
TRBV19	TRBD2	-	TRBJ2-7	17	TGTGCCAGTAGTAGCACAATTACTAGCGGGATCTCCTACGAGCAGTACTTC	CASSSTITSGISYEQYF
TRBV11-2	TRBD2	-	TRBJ2-5	17	TGTGCCAGCAGCTCCGGGTCGGCTAGCGGGAGGGGAGAGACCCAGTACTTC	CASSSGSASGRGETQYF
TRBV9	TRBD2	few	TRBJ2-2	20	TGTGCCAGCAGCTCGCCGGGACTAGCGGGATATTCAGTACTCACCGGGGAGCTGTTTTTT	CASSSPGLAGYSVLTGELFF
TRBV9	TRBD2	many	TRBJ2-1	14	TGTGCCAGCAGCGTCAGCGGGAGTTTCAATGAGCAGTTCTTC	CASSVSGSFNEQFF
TRBV6-5	-	-	TRBJ2-7	12	TGTGCCAGCGGGCAGGTCGTATACGAGCAGTACTTC	CASGQVVYEQYF
TRBV28	-	-	TRBJ2-5	13	TGTGCCAGCATCACAAGAGGGTCAGAGACCCAGTACTTC	CASITRGSETQYF
TRBV7-9	TRBD1	-	TRBJ2-1	16	TGTGCCAGCAGCTTAGCCCGGGGACAGGGTGCGGGTGAGCAGTTCTTC	CASSLARGQGAGEQFF
TRBV5-1	TRBD1	few	TRBJ1-4	15	TGCGCCAGCAGCTCCACCGGGACAGGGGGTGAAAAACTGTTTTTT	CASSSTGTGGEKLFF
TRBV11-2	-	-	TRBJ2-2	18	TGTGCCAGCAGCCCCGTGGCCACTTGGCGAGAAAACACCGGGGAGCTGTTTTTT	CASSPVATWRENTGELFF
TRBV13	TRBD2	few	TRBJ2-1	18	TGTGCCAGCAGCTTAGGCCGTGTGGGGAGGGCCGGAGGAGATGAGCAGTTCTTC	CASSLGRVGRAGGDEQFF
TRBV6-5	-	-	TRBJ2-2	16	TGTGCCAGCAGTTACTCAGGCGGTCTGGTCACCGGGGAGCTGTTTTTT	CASSYSGGLVTGELFF
TRBV28	-	few	TRBJ2-5	16	TGTGCCAGCAGTTTAGCGGGGGCGCCTCACGGGGAGACCCAGTACTTC	CASSLAGAPHGETQYF
TRBV10-3	TRBD2	few	TRBJ2-3	16	TGTGCCATCAGTCCAGCCGGGACTAGTGGGACAGATACGCAGTATTTT	CAISPAGTSGTDTQYF
TRBV28	TRBD1	many	TRBJ2-1	16	TGTGCCAGCAGTTCCACCGCGCAGGGGGAGTGGGCTGAGCAGTTCTTC	CASSSTAQGEWAEQFF
TRBV7-8	TRBD2	-	TRBJ2-3	15	TGTGCCAGCAGCTCAGAGCGGGGGGGCCGGGATACGCAGTATTTT	CASSSERGGRDTQYF
TRBV24-1	-	few	TRBJ2-2	15	TGTGCCACCAGTGGCCGGACATCGAACACCGGGGAGCTGTTTTTT	CATSGRTSNTGELFF
TRBV12-3/TRBV12-4	TRBD2	few	TRBJ2-1	16	TGTGCCAGCAGCCTAGCGGGAGGGCCAGTAAGGAATGAGCAGTTCTTC	CASSLAGGPVRNEQFF